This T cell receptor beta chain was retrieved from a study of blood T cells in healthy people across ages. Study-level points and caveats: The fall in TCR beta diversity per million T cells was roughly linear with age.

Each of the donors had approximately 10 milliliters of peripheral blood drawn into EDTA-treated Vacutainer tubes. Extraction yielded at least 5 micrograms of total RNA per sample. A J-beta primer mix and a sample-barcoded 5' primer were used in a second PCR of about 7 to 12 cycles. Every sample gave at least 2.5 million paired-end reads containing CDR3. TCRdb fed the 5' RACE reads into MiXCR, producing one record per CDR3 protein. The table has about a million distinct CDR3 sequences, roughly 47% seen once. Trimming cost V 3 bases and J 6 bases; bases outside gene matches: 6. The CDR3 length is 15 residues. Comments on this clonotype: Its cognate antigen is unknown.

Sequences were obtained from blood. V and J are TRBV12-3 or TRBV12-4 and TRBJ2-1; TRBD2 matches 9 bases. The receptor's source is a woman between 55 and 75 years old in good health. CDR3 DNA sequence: TGTGCCAGCAGTTTTGGCGGGGGGGACGTCAATGAGCAGTTCTTC. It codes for CASSFGGGDVNEQFF.